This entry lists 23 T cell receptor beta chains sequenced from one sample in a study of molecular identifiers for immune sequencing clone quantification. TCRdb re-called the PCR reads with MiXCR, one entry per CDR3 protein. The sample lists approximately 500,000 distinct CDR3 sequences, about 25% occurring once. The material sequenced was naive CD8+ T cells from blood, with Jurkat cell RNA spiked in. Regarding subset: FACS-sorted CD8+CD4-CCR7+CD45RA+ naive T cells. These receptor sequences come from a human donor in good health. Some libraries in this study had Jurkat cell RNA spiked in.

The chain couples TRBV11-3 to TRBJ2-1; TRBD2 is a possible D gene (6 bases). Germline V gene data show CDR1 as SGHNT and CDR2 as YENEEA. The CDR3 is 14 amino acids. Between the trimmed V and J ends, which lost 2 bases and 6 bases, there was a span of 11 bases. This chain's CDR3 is CASSLTGEPNEQFF. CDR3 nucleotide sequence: TGTGCCAGCAGCTTAACGGGAGAACCCAATGAGCAGTTCTTC.

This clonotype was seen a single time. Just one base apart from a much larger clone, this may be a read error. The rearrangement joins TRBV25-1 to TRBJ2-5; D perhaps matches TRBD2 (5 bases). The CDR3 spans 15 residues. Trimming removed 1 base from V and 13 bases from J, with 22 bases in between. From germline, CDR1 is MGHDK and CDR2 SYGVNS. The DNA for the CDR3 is TGTGCCAGCAGTGAATTATTGCGGGCCGAAGAGATCCGGTACTTC. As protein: CASSELLRAEEIRYF.

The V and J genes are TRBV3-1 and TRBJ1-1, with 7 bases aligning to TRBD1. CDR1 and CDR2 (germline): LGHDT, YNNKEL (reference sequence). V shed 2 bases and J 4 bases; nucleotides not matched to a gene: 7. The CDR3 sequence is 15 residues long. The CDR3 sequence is CASSQLAGGSTEAFF. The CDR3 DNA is TGTGCCAGCAGCCAATTGGCAGGGGGAAGCACTGAAGCTTTCTTT.

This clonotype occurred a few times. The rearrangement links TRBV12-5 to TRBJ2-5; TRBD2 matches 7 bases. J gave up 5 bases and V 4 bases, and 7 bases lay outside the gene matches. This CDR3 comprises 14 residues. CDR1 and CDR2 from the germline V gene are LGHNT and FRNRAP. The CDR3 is CASGSWGGAETQYF. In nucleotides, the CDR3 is TGTGCTAGTGGTTCCTGGGGAGGGGCGGAGACCCAGTACTTC.

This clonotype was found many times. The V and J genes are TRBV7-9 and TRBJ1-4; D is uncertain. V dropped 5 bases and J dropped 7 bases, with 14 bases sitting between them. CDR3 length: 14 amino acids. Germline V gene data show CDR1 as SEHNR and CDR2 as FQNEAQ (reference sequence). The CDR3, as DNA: TGTGCCAGCAGCCCACGGCTTGGAGGTGAAAAACTGTTTTTT. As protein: CASSPRLGGEKLFF.

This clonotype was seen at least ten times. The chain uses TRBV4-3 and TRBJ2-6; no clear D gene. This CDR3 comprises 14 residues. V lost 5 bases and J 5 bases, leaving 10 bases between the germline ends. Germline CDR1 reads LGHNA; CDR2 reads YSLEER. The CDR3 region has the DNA TGCGCCAGCAGCGTGACATATCGGGCCAACGTCCTGACTTTC. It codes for CASSVTYRANVLTF.

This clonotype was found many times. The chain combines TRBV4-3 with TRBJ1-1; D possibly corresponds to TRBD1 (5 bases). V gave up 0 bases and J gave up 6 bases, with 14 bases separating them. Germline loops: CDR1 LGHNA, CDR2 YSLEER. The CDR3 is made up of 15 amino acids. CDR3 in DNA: TGCGCCAGCAGCCAAGATGGCGGGAGGGGCTCTGAAGCTTTCTTT. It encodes CASSQDGGRGSEAFF.

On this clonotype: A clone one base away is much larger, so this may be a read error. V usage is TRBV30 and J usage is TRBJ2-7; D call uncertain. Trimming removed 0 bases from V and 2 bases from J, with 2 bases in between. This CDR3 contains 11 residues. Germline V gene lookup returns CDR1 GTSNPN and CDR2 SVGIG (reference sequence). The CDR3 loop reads CAWSVPYEQYF. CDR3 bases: TGTGCCTGGAGTGTCCCCTACGAGCAGTACTTC.

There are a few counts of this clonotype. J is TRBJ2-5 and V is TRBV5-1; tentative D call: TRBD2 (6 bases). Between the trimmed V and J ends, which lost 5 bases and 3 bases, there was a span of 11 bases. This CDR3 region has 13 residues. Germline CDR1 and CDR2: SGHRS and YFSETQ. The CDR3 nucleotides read TGCGCCAGCAGGTTCCCGGGGGAAGAGACCCAGTACTTC. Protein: CASRFPGEETQYF.

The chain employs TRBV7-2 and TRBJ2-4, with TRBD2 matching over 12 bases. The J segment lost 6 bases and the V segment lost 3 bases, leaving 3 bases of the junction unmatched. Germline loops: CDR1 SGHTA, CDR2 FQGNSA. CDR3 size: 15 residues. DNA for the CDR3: TGTGCCAGCAGCTTGGCGGGACTAGCGGGAAACATTCAGTACTTC. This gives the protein CASSLAGLAGNIQYF. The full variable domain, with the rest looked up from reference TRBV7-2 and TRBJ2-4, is GAGVSQSPSNKVTEKGKDVELRCDPISGHTALYWYRQSLGQGLEFLIYFQGNSAPDKSGLPSDRFSAERTGGSVSTLTIQRTQQEDSAVYLCASSLAGLAGNIQYFGAGTRLSVL.

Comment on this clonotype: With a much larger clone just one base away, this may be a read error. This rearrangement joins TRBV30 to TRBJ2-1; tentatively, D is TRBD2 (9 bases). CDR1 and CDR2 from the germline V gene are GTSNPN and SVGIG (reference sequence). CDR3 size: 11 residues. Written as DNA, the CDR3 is TGTGCCTGGATCCAGGGGGCGGGAGGGCTCTTC. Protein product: CAWIQGAGGLF.

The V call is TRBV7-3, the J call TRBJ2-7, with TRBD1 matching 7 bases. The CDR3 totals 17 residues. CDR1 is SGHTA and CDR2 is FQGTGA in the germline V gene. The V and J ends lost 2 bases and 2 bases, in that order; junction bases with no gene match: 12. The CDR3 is CASSLFGQGDPAYEQYF. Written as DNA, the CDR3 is TGTGCCAGCAGCTTATTCGGCCAGGGGGACCCCGCCTACGAGCAGTACTTC.

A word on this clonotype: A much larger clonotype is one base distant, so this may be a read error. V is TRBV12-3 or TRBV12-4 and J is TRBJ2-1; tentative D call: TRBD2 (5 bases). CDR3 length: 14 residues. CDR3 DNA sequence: TGTTCCAGCAGTTTTGGGAGTTCCTACAATGAGCAGTTCTTC. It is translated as CSSSFGSSYNEQFF.

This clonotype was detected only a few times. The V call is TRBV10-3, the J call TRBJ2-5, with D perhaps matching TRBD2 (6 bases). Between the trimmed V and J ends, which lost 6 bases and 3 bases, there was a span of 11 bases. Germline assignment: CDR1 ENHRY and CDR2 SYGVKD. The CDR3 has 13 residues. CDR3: CAIRGDFKETQYF. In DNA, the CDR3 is TGTGCCATCAGGGGGGACTTTAAAGAGACCCAGTACTTC.

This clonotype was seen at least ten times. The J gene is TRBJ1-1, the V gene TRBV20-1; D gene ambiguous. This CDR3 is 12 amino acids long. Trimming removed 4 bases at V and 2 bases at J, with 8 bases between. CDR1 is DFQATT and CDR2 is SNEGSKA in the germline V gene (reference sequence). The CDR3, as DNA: TGCAGTGCTATTCCAATTAACACTGAAGCTTTCTTT. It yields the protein CSAIPINTEAFF.

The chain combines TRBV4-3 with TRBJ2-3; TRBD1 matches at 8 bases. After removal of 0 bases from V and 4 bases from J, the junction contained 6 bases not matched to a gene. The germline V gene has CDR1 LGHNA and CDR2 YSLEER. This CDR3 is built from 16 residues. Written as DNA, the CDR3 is TGCGCCAGCAGCCAAGAAGGATACAGGGGGGCAGATACGCAGTATTTT. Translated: CASSQEGYRGADTQYF.

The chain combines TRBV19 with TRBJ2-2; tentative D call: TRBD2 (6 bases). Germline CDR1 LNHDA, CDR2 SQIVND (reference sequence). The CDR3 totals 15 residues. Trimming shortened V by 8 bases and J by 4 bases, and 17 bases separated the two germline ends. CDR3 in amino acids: CASLSRQGGTGELFF. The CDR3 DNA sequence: TGTGCCAGTCTGTCGAGGCAGGGAGGCACCGGGGAGCTGTTTTTT.

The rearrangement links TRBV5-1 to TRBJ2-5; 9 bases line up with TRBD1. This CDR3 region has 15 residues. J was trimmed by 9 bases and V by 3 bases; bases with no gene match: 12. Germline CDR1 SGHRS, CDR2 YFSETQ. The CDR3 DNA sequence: TGCGCCAGCAGCTACAGGGGGCGAGAGCTCGAGGCCCAGTACTTC. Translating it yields CASSYRGRELEAQYF.

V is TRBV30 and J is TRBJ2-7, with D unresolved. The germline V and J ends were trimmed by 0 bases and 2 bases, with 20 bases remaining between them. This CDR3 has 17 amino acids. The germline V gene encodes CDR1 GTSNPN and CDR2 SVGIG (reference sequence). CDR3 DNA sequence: TGTGCCTGGAGTGTACTTGGTCCCGGATTGGGTCCCTACGAGCAGTACTTC. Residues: CAWSVLGPGLGPYEQYF.

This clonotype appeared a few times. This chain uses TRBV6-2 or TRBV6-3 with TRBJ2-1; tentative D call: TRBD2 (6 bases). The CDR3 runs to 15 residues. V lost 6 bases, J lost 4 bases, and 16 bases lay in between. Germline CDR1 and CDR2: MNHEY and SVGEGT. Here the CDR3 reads CASRYGGLSYNEQFF. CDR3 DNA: TGTGCCAGCAGATATGGGGGACTCTCATACAATGAGCAGTTCTTC.

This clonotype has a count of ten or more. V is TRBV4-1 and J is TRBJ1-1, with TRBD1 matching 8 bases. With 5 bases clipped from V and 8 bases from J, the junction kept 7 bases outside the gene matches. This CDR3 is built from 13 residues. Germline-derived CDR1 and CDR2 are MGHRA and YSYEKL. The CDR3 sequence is CASSYRQGTEAFF. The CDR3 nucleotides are TGCGCCAGCAGCTATCGACAGGGGACCGAAGCTTTCTTT.

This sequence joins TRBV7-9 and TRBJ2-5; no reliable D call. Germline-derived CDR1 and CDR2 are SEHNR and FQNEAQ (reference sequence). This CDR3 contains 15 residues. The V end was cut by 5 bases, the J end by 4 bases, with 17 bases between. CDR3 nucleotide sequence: TGTGCCAGCAGCCCCCAGACGTTTTTTATAGAGACCCAGTACTTC. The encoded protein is CASSPQTFFIETQYF.

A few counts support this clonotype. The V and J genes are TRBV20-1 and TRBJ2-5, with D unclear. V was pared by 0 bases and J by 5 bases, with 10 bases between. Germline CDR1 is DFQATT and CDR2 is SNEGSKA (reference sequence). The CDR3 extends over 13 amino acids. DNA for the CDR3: TGCAGTGCTAGAGATCACCGGTGGGAGACCCAGTACTTC. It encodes CSARDHRWETQYF.